This is a list of T cell receptor beta chains from one sample in a study of shared clonotypes between healthy human individuals. Produced via immunoSEQ multiplex PCR; TCRdb's table is partial and in-frame only. The sample lists fewer than 2.5 million clones, 80% to 95% seen once, with approximately 0.35% in the top ten. Sequencing was carried out using naive CD4+ T cells from PBMCs. The receptors stem from a man younger than 35 in good health. Some clones in this sample may be carry-over from other donors' samples. CDR3s include the opening cysteine and the closing phenylalanine or tryptophan. The D gene is left open where the match is weak. Not all rows give a size; the values are once, few, many and, for expanded clones, a class.

j_call | v_call | clone_size | d_call | cdr3_aa | cdr3_nt
TRBJ2-1 | TRBV7-8 | NA | TRBD2 | CASSPRTSGAQQQFF | TGTGCCAGCAGCCCCCGGACTAGCGGGGCTCAGCAGCAGTTCTTC
TRBJ2-5 | TRBV20-1 | NA | NA | CSAEGTQYF | TGCAGTGCGGAAGGGACCCAGTACTTC
TRBJ2-3 | TRBV6-4 | NA | NA | CASSSQGSDTQYF | TGTGCCAGCAGTTCCCAGGGGTCAGATACGCAGTATTTT
TRBJ2-3 | TRBV10-1 | once | TRBD2 | CASSDGLAGGVDTQYF | TGCGCCAGCAGTGACGGACTAGCGGGAGGGGTAGATACGCAGTATTTT
TRBJ2-3 | TRBV10-2 | NA | TRBD2 | CASSDRASGGSTDTQYF | TGCGCCAGCAGTGATAGGGCTAGCGGGGGGAGCACAGATACGCAGTATTTT
TRBJ2-5 | TRBV30 | NA | NA | CAWGRTPYQETQYF | TGTGCCTGGGGGCGTACCCCGTACCAAGAGACCCAGTACTTC
TRBJ1-1 | TRBV28 | NA | NA | CASSFRGLNTEAFF | TGTGCCAGCAGTTTCAGGGGCCTGAACACTGAAGCTTTCTTT
TRBJ2-1 | TRBV30 | NA | TRBD2 | CAWVTSGRGSYNEQFF | TGTGCCTGGGTGACCAGCGGGAGGGGCTCCTACAATGAGCAGTTCTTC
TRBJ2-7 | TRBV2 | NA | NA | CASSIADEQYF | TGTGCCAGCAGTATAGCGGACGAGCAGTACTTC
TRBJ2-7 | TRBV27 | NA | NA | CASSLSSGDFNYEQYF | TGTGCCAGCAGTTTATCGTCTGGGGATTTCAACTACGAGCAGTACTTC
TRBJ2-1 | TRBV6-1 | NA | NA | CASTMGYNEQFF | TGTGCCAGCACCATGGGGTACAATGAGCAGTTCTTC
TRBJ1-1 | TRBV7-6 | once | TRBD1 | CASSDPSLRGPEAFF | TGTGCCAGCAGCGACCCTAGCCTCAGGGGGCCTGAAGCTTTCTTT
TRBJ2-1 | TRBV9 | NA | TRBD2 | CASSRQPGLVYNEQFF | TGTGCCAGCAGCCGGCAGCCCGGACTAGTATACAATGAGCAGTTCTTC
TRBJ2-1 | TRBV18 | NA | TRBD2 | CASSPTAGGQGEQFF | TGTGCCAGCTCACCAACGGCGGGAGGTCAGGGAGAGCAGTTCTTC
TRBJ1-1 | TRBV19 | few | NA | CASSSRVGRPNTEAFF | TGTGCCAGTAGTAGCCGCGTGGGGAGGCCGAACACTGAAGCTTTCTTT
TRBJ2-7 | TRBV11-2 | NA | NA | CASSLVDREQYF | TGTGCCAGCAGCTTAGTAGACAGGGAGCAGTACTTC
TRBJ2-3 | TRBV7-9 | NA | TRBD2 | CASSLGLAGVDGQYF | TGTGCCAGCAGCTTAGGCTTAGCGGGGGTTGACGGGCAGTATTTT
TRBJ2-7 | TRBV25-1 | NA | NA | CASSERELGRQYF | TGTGCCAGCAGTGAACGGGAACTCGGACGTCAGTACTTC
TRBJ2-1 | TRBV9 | NA | TRBD2 | CASSVVSGSDEQFF | TGTGCCAGCAGCGTAGTAAGCGGGAGCGATGAGCAGTTCTTC
TRBJ2-5 | TRBV5-4 | NA | TRBD2 | CASSPRLAAQETQYF | TGTGCCAGCAGCCCGAGACTAGCCGCTCAAGAGACCCAGTACTTC
TRBJ2-1 | TRBV7-8 | NA | TRBD2 | CASSLGLRGRGNEQFF | TGTGCCAGCAGCTTAGGTTTGCGCGGGAGAGGGAATGAGCAGTTCTTC
TRBJ1-5 | TRBV29-1 | NA | TRBD1 | CSVIPTGGSSNQPQHF | TGCAGCGTCATCCCTACAGGGGGATCAAGCAATCAGCCCCAGCATTTT
TRBJ2-7 | TRBV6-5 | NA | TRBD1 | CASSYANRDRVREQYF | TGTGCCAGCAGTTACGCGAACCGGGACAGGGTCCGTGAGCAGTACTTC
TRBJ1-1 | TRBV6-5 | NA | NA | CASSPWPASNTEAFF | TGTGCCAGCAGTCCCTGGCCAGCCTCAAACACTGAAGCTTTCTTT
TRBJ2-3 | TRBV18 | NA | NA | CAGGASTDTQYF | TGTGCTGGGGGTGCTAGCACAGATACGCAGTATTTT
TRBJ1-2 | TRBV4-1 | NA | NA | CASSPWVGAGGYTF | TGCGCCAGCAGCCCTTGGGTGGGGGCAGGTGGCTACACCTTC
TRBJ1-6 | TRBV27 | NA | NA | CASSFTGPGVNSPLHF | TGTGCCAGCAGTTTCACGGGACCTGGGGTCAATTCACCCCTCCACTTT
TRBJ1-2 | TRBV27 | NA | NA | CASSLFDSAETRTYGYTF | TGTGCCAGCAGTTTATTTGATTCGGCAGAGACAAGAACTTATGGCTACACCTTC
TRBJ1-1 | TRBV11-3 | NA | TRBD1 | CASSSERQGNTEAFF | TGTGCCAGCAGCTCGGAGCGACAGGGTAACACTGAAGCTTTCTTT
TRBJ1-1 | TRBV5-1 | NA | NA | CASSLDGGTEALF | TGCGCCAGCAGCTTGGACGGGGGCACTGAAGCTCTCTTT
TRBJ2-3 | TRBV29-1 | NA | NA | CSVEDRWEGTDTQYF | TGCAGCGTTGAAGATAGGTGGGAAGGCACAGATACGCAGTATTTT
TRBJ2-3 | TRBV6-4 | NA | NA | CASSDSGLPTDTQYF | TGTGCCAGCAGTGACTCAGGACTACCAACAGATACGCAGTATTTT
TRBJ2-3 | TRBV28 | NA | TRBD1 | CASSLFQGARDTQYF | TGTGCCAGCAGTTTATTCCAGGGGGCTAGGGATACGCAGTATTTT
TRBJ2-1 | TRBV10-3 | NA | NA | CAISVGLSASSSYNEQFF | TGTGCCATCAGTGTAGGTCTATCGGCTAGCTCCTCTTACAATGAGCAGTTCTTC
TRBJ1-2 | TRBV28 | NA | NA | CASSPLGGYTF | TGTGCCAGCAGTCCTCTGGGTGGCTACACCTTC
TRBJ1-2 | TRBV7-8 | NA | NA | CASSHRPLEKQGYGYTF | TGTGCCAGCAGCCACCGCCCTTTGGAAAAACAGGGCTATGGCTACACCTTC
TRBJ1-6 | TRBV10-3 | NA | NA | CAISESRGGGSNSPLHF | TGTGCCATCAGTGAGAGCAGGGGAGGGGGTTCTAATTCACCCCTCCACTTT
TRBJ2-5 | TRBV4-3 | NA | TRBD1 | CASSQDRNRGIQETQYF | TGCGCCAGCAGCCAAGATAGAAACAGGGGTATTCAAGAGACCCAGTACTTC
TRBJ1-2 | TRBV6-1 | NA | NA | CASSEVIYGYTF | TGTGCCAGCAGTGAAGTAATCTATGGCTACACCTTC
TRBJ2-1 | TRBV7-7 | NA | NA | CASSAGPYNEQFF | TGTGCCAGCAGCGCTGGGCCTTACAATGAGCAGTTCTTC
TRBJ2-3 | TRBV7-2 | NA | NA | CASSLNEAGTQYF | TGTGCCAGCAGCTTAAACGAGGCGGGTACGCAGTATTTT
TRBJ2-1 | TRBV4-1 | NA | TRBD2 | CASRLAGGGGAYNEQFF | TGCGCCAGCAGACTAGCGGGAGGCGGCGGGGCCTACAATGAGCAGTTCTTC
TRBJ1-1 | TRBV5-1 | once | NA | CASSVEGSPRTEAFF | TGCGCCAGCAGTGTAGAGGGTTCACCCAGAACTGAAGCTTTCTTT
TRBJ1-2 | TRBV11-3 | NA | NA | CASSSGGEGRGYTF | TGTGCCAGCAGCTCCGGGGGAGAGGGACGCGGCTACACCTTC
TRBJ2-6 | TRBV30 | NA | NA | CAWSDYRRAPGANVLTF | TGTGCCTGGTCCGACTACAGGCGGGCCCCTGGGGCCAACGTCCTGACTTTC
TRBJ1-5 | TRBV19 | once | NA | CASSMTWARRGNQPQHF | TGTGCCAGTAGTATGACTTGGGCAAGGAGGGGCAATCAGCCCCAGCATTTT
TRBJ1-2 | TRBV15 | NA | NA | CATSRDSVRGYTF | TGTGCCACCAGCAGAGATTCAGTTCGGGGCTACACCTTC
TRBJ2-5 | TRBV7-6 | NA | TRBD2 | CASTQGRELRTQYF | TGTGCCAGCACCCAAGGGAGGGAACTTCGGACCCAGTACTTC
TRBJ2-1 | TRBV27 | once | NA | CASTSTTTGPYNEQFF | TGTGCCAGCACTTCAACTACCACAGGGCCATACAATGAGCAGTTCTTC
TRBJ2-1 | TRBV12-5 | NA | TRBD2 | CASGGLAGYNEQFF | TGTGCTAGTGGCGGACTAGCGGGGTACAATGAGCAGTTCTTC
TRBJ2-5 | TRBV6-6 | NA | NA | CASSYSGSGDGETQYF | TGTGCCAGCAGTTACTCGGGGTCAGGAGATGGAGAGACCCAGTACTTC
TRBJ2-2 | TRBV9 | NA | NA | CASSVGEWAGELFF | TGTGCCAGCAGCGTAGGGGAGTGGGCCGGGGAGCTGTTTTTT